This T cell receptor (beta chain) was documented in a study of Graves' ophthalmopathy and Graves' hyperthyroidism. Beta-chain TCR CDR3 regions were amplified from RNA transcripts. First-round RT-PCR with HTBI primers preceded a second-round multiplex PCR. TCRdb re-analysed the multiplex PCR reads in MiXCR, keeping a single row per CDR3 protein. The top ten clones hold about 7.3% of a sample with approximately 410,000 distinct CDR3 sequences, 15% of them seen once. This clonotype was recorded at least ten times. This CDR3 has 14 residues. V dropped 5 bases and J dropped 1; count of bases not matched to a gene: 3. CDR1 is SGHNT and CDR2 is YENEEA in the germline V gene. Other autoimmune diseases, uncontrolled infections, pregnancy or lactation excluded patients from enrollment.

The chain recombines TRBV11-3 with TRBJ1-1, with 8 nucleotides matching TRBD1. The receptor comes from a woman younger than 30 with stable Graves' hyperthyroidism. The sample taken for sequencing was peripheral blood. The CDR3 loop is CASSPGGSNTEAFF. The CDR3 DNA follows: TGTGCCAGCAGCCCAGGGGGCTCGAACACTGAAGCTTTCTTT.